This T cell receptor beta chain was sequenced in a study of cytomegalovirus exposure and HLA in healthy donors. Study in general: A prior analysis found 117 million unique TCR beta sequences from roughly 180 million T cells.

Study-level results: Among TCR sequences, most were rare, though some public TCRs appeared in many donors. Earlier analysis found most TCR beta V segments productive about 90% or about 30% of the time.

This clone has only one observation. The target antigen is unknown. The V gene lost 6 bases and the J gene lost 3 bases, with 14 bases spanning the gap. This CDR3 contains 14 residues. Germline loops: CDR1 MGHDK, CDR2 SYGVNS. It was with 60 Vbeta and 13 Jbeta primers that the PCR ran. Produced via immunoSEQ multiplex PCR; TCRdb's table is partial and in-frame only. Among fewer than 200,000 clones listed, less than 90% were seen once. This chain joins TRBV25-1 and TRBJ1-2; maybe TRBD1 (5 bases). Sequencing was done on a sample of PBMCs. This sequence was found in a woman aged 45 to 65 in good health and CMV-seropositive. The DNA for the CDR3 is TGTGCCAGCAGGGGGGACTGGGGGGACTATGGCTACACCTTC. It is translated as CASRGDWGDYGYTF.